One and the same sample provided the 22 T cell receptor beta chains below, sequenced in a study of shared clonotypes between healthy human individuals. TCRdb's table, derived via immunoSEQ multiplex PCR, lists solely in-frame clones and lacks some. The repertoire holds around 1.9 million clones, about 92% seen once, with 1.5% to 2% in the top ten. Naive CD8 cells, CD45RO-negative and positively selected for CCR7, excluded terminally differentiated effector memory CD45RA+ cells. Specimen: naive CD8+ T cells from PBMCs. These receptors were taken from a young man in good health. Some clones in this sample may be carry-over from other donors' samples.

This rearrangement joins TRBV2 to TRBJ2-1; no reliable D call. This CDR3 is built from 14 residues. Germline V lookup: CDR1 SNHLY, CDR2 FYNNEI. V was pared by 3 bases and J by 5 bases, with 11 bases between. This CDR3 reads CASSDMVLDNEQFF. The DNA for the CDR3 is TGTGCCAGCAGTGATATGGTTTTGGACAATGAGCAGTTCTTC.

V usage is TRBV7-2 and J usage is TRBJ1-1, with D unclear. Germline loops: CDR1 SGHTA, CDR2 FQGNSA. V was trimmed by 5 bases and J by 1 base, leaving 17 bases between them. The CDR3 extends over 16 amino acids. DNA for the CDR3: TGTGCCAGCAGCCCCTCCGGACGGGGTACGAACACTGAAGCTTTCTTT. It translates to CASSPSGRGTNTEAFF.

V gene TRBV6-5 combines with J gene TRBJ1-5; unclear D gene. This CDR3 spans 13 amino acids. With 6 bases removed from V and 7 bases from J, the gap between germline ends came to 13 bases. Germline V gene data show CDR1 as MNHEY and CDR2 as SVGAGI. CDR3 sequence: CASSPRWEQPQHF. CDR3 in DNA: TGTGCCAGCAGCCCACGGTGGGAACAGCCCCAGCATTTT.

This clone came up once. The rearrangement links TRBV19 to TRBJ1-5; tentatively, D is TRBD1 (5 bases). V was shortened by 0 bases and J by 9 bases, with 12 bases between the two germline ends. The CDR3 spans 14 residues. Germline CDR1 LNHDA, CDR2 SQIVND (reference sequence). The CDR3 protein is CASSIDLGVRPQHF. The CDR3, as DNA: TGTGCCAGTAGTATAGATCTGGGGGTCCGGCCCCAGCATTTT.

The CDR3, as DNA: TGCGCCAGCAGCTGGGACCTGACAACCGGGGAGCTGTTTTTT. Amino acids: CASSWDLTTGELFF. This chain links TRBV5-1 with TRBJ2-2, with D perhaps matching TRBD1 or TRBD2 (5 bases each). Deletions cut 3 bases from V and 5 bases from J, with 11 bases between. This CDR3 has 14 residues. In germline, CDR1 is SGHRS, CDR2 YFSETQ.

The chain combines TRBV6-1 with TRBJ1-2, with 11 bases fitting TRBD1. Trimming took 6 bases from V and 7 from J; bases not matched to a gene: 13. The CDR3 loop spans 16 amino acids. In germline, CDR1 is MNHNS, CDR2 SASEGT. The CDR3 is CASREHWTGGAGGYTF. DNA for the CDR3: TGTGCCAGCAGGGAACACTGGACAGGGGGCGCGGGTGGCTACACCTTC.

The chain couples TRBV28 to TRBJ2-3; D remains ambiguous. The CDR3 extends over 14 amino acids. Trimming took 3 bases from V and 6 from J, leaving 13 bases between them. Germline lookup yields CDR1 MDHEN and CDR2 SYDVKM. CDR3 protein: CASSFRKNADTQYF. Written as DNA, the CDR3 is TGTGCCAGCAGTTTTCGGAAAAACGCGGATACGCAGTATTTT. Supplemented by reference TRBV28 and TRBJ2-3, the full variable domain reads DVKVTQSSRYLVKRTGEKVFLECVQDMDHENMFWYRQDPGLGLRLIYFSYDVKMKEKGDIPEGYSVSREKKERFSLILESASTNQTSMYLCASSFRKNADTQYFGPGTRLTVL.

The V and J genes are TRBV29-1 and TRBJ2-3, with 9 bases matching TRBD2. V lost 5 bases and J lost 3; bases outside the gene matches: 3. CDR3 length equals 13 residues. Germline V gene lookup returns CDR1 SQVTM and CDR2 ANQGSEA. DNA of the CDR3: TGCAGCGTTCTAGCGGGGATGACAGATACGCAGTATTTT. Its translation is CSVLAGMTDTQYF.

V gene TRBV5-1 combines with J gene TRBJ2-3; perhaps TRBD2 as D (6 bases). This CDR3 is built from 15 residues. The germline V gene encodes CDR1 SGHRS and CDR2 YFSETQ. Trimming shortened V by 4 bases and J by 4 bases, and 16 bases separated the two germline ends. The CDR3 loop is CASSPGRDRADTQYF. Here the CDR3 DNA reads TGCGCCAGCAGCCCAGGGCGGGATAGGGCAGATACGCAGTATTTT.

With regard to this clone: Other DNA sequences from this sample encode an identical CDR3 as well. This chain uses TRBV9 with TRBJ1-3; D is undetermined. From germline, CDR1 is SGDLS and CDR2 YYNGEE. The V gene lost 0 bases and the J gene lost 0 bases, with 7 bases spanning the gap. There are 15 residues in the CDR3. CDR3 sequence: CASSVDLSSGNTIYF. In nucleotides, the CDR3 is TGTGCCAGCAGCGTAGACCTATCCTCTGGAAACACCATATATTTT. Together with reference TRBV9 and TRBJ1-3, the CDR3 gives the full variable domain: DSGVTQTPKHLITATGQRVTLRCSPRSGDLSVYWYQQSLDQGLQFLIQYYNGEERAKGNILERFSAQQFPDLHSELNLSSLELGDSALYFCASSVDLSSGNTIYFGEGSWLTVV.

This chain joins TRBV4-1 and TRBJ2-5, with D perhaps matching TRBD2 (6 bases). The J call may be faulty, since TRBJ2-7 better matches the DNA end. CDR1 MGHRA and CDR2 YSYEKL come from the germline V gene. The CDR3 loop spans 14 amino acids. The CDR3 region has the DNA TGCGCCAGCAGCCAAACGGGACTGCCCTACGAGCAGTACTTC. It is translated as CASSQTGLPYEQYF.

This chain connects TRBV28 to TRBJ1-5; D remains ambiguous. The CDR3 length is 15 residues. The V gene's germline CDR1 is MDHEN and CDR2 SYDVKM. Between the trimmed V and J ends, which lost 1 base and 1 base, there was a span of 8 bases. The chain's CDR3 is CASSLFEGSNQPQHF. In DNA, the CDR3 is TGTGCCAGCAGTTTATTTGAGGGCAGCAATCAGCCCCAGCATTTT.

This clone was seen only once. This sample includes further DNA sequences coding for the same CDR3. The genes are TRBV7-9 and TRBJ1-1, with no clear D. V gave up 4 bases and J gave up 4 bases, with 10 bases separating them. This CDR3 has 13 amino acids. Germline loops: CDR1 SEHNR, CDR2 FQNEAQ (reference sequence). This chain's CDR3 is CASSSLLGTEAFF. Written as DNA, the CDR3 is TGTGCCAGCAGCTCCCTATTAGGCACTGAAGCTTTCTTT.

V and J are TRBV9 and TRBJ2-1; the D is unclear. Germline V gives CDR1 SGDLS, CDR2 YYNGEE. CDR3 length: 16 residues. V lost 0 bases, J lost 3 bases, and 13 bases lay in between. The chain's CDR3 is CASSVGLPELYNEQFF. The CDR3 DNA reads TGTGCCAGCAGCGTAGGACTCCCGGAGCTCTACAATGAGCAGTTCTTC.

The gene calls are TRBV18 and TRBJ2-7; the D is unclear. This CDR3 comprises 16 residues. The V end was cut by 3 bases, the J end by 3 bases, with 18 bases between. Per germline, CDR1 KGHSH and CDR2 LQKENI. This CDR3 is CASSPTVQVGYYEQYF. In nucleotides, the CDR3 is TGTGCCAGCTCACCCACGGTCCAGGTTGGTTACTACGAGCAGTACTTC. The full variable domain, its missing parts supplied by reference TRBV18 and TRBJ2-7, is NAGVMQNPRHLVRRRGQEARLRCSPMKGHSHVYWYRQLPEEGLKFMVYLQKENIIDESGMPKERFSAEFPKEGPSILRIQQVVRGDSAAYFCASSPTVQVGYYEQYFGPGTRLTVT.

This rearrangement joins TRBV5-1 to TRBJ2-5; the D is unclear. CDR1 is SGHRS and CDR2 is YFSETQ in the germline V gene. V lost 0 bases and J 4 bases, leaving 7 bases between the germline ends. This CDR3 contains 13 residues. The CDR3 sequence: CASSLVVRETQYF. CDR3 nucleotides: TGCGCCAGCAGCTTGGTGGTCAGAGAGACCCAGTACTTC. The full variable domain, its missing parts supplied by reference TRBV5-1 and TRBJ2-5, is KAGVTQTPRYLIKTRGQQVTLSCSPISGHRSVSWYQQTPGQGLQFLFEYFSETQRNKGNFPGRFSGRQFSNSRSEMNVSTLELGDSALYLCASSLVVRETQYFGPGTRLLVL.

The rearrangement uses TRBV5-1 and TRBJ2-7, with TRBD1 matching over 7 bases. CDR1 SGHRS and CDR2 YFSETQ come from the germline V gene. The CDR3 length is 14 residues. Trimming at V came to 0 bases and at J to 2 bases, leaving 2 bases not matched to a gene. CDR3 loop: CASSLEGAPYEQYF. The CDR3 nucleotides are TGCGCCAGCAGCTTGGAGGGGGCCCCCTACGAGCAGTACTTC. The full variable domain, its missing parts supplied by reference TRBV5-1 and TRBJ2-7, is KAGVTQTPRYLIKTRGQQVTLSCSPISGHRSVSWYQQTPGQGLQFLFEYFSETQRNKGNFPGRFSGRQFSNSRSEMNVSTLELGDSALYLCASSLEGAPYEQYFGPGTRLTVT.

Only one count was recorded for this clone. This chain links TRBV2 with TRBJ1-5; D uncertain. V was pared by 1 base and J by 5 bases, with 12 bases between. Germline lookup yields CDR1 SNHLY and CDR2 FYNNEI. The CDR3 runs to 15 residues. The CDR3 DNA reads TGTGCCAGCAGTGAAGGGCAGTTCAATGATCAGCCCCAGCATTTT. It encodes CASSEGQFNDQPQHF.

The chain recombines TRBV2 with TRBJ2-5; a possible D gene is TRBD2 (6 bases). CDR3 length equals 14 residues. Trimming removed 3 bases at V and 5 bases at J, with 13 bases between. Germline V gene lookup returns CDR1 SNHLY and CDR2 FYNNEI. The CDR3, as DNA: TGTGCCAGCAGTGAGGACAAGGCGGGGGAGACCCAGTACTTC. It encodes CASSEDKAGETQYF. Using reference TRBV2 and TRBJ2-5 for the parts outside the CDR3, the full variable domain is EPEVTQTPSHQVTQMGQEVILRCVPISNHLYFYWYRQILGQKVEFLVSFYNNEISEKSEIFDDQFSVERPDGSNFTLKIRSTKLEDSAMYFCASSEDKAGETQYFGPGTRLLVL.

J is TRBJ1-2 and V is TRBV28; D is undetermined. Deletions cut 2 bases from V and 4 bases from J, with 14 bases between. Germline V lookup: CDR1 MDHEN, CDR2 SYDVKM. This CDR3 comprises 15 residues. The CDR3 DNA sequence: TGTGCCAGCAGTTTAGCTCAGTCCACGCGCTATGGCTACACCTTC. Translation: CASSLAQSTRYGYTF.

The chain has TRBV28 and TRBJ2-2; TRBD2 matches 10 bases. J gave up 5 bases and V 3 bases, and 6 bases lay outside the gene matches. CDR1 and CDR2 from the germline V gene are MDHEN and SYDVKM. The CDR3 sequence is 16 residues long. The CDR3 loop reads CASSFPASGGTGELFF. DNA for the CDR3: TGTGCCAGCAGTTTCCCGGCTAGCGGGGGTACCGGGGAGCTGTTTTTT.

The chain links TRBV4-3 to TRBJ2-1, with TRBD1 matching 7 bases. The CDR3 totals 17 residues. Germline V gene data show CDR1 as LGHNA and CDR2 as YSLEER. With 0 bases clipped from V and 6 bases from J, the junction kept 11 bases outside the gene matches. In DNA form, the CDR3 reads TGCGCCAGCAGCCAAGATGCAAGGGGGCGATTGAGCAATGAGCAGTTCTTC. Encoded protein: CASSQDARGRLSNEQFF.